The text below deals with one T cell receptor beta chain. Its target is unknown. TCRdb called the reads again in MiXCR, with one record for every CDR3 protein. This table has 60,000 to 80,000 distinct CDR3 sequences, 20% appearing once. The CDR3 spans 19 residues. In germline, CDR1 is SGHVS, CDR2 FQNEAQ. Germline trimming cut 3 bases from V and 0 bases from J; bases unmatched to any gene: 10. The sample is drawn from a study of T cell repertoires in cytomegalovirus infection. Broader study findings: CMV-specific HLA-C-restricted TCR beta clonotypes dominated the ex vivo response. Summed public TCR beta family frequency identified CMV carriers bearing the relevant HLA.

This clonotype was sampled from a human donor in good health (CMV status not recorded). Some clones in this sample may be carry-over from other donors' samples. Sequencing used CD8+ T cells from cultured PBMCs, obtained from culture after CMV antigen stimulation. The chain combines TRBV7-8 with TRBJ2-3; 12 bases map to TRBD2. In DNA form, the CDR3 reads TGTGCCAGCAGCTTCCCTCGGCGACTAGCGGGGGCTAGCACAGATACGCAGTATTTT. Amino acids: CASSFPRRLAGASTDTQYF.